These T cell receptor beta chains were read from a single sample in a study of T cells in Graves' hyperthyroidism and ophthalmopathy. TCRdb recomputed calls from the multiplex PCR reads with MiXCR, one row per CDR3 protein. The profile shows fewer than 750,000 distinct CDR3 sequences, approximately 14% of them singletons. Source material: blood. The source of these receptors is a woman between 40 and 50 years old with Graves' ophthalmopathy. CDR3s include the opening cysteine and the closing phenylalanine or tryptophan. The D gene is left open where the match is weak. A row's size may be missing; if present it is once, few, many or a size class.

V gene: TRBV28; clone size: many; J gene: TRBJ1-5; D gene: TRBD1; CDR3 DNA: TGTGCCAGCAGTTTTCTAACAGGGGGCAATCAGCCCCAGCATTTT; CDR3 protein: CASSFLTGGNQPQHF
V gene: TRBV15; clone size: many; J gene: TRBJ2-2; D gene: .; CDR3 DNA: TGTGCCACCAGCAGATACGATAACACCGGGGAGCTGTTTTTT; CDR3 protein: CATSRYDNTGELFF
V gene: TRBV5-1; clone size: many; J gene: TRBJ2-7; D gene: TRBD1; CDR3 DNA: TGCGCCAGCAGCTTTGGACAGGATGGCTACGAGCAGTACTTC; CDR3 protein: CASSFGQDGYEQYF
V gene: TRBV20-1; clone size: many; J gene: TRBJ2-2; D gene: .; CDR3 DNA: TGCAGTGCTAGAAACCAGGGGACCGGGGAGCTGTTTTTT; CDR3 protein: CSARNQGTGELFF
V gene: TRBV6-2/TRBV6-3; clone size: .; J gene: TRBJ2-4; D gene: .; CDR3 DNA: TGTGCCAGCAGGTTTGGACCCAATGGTCTTCAGTACTTC; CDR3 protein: CASRFGPNGLQYF
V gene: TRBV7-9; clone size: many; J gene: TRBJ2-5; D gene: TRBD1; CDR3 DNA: TGTGCCAGCAGCTTAGGGGACAGCCAAGAGACCCAGTACTTC; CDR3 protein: CASSLGDSQETQYF
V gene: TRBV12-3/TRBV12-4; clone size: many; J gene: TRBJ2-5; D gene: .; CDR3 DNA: TGTGCCAGCAGTCGGGGACTCAACGGGGAGACCCAGTACTTC; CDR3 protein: CASSRGLNGETQYF
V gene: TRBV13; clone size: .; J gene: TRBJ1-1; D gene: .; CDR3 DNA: TGTGCCAGCAGCTATGCGGGGGGTACCACTGAAGCTTTCTTT; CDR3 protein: CASSYAGGTTEAFF
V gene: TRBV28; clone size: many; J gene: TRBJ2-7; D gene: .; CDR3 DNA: TGTGCCAGCAGTCAGCAGAGTTGGCAGAGCTACGAGCAGTACTTC; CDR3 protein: CASSQQSWQSYEQYF
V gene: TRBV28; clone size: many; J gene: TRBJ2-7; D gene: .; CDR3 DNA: TGTGCCAGCAGCCCCGGACGGTGGGGGGTCGAGCAGTACTTC; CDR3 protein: CASSPGRWGVEQYF
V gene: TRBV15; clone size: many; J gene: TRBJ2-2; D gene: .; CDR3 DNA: TGTGCCACCAGCAGAGACGAGGGAGGGGAGCTGTTTTTT; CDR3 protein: CATSRDEGGELFF
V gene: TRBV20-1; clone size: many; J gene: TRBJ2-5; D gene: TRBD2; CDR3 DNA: TGCAGTGCTTACGGGGCAGGGACTAGCGGGACTGGAGAGACCCAGTACTTC; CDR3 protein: CSAYGAGTSGTGETQYF
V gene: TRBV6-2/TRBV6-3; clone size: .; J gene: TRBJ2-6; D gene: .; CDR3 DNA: TGTGCCAGCAGGCGGACGGAAAGCTCTGGGGCCAACGTCCTGACTTTC; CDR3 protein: CASRRTESSGANVLTF
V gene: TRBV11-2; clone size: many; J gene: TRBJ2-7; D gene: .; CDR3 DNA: TGTGCCAGCAGCCCCAGCCACGGGGGCACCTACGAGCAGTACTTC; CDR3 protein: CASSPSHGGTYEQYF
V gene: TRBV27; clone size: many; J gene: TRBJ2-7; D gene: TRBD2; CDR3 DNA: TGTGCCAGCAGTATGCGCGGGGGGACCGGCGAGCAGTACTTC; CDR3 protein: CASSMRGGTGEQYF
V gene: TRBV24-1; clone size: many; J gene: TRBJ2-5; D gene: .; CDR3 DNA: TGTGCCACCTCGCCCGGTAGCGGCTGGGAGACCCAGTACTTC; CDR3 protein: CATSPGSGWETQYF
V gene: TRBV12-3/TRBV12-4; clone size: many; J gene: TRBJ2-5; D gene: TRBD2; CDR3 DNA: TGTGCCAGCAGTACCTTGAGCGGGAGGGAGACCCAGTACTTC; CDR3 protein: CASSTLSGRETQYF
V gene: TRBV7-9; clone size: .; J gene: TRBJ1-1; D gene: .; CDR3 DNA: TGTGCCAGCATCTCTATGGGATCTGAAGCTTTCTTT; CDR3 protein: CASISMGSEAFF
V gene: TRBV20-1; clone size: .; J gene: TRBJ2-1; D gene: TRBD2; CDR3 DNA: TGCAGTGCTAGAGATCTCCTAGCGGGTTACAATGAGCAGTTCTTC; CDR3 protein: CSARDLLAGYNEQFF
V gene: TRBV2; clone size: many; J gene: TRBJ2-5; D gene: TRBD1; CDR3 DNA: TGTGCCAGCAGGGACAGGGCGGCCCGGGAGACCCAGTACTTC; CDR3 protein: CASRDRAARETQYF
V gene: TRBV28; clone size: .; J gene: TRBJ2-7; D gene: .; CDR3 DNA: TGTGCCAGCAGTCAGATGGGTTACGAGCAGTACTTC; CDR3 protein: CASSQMGYEQYF
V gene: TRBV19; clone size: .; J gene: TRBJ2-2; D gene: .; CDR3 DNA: TGTGCCAGTAAGGAGAACACCGGGGAGCTGTTTTTT; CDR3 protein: CASKENTGELFF
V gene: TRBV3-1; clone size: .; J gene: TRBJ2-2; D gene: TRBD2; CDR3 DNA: TGTGCCAGCAGCCAAGTCCTACTAGCGGGAGGGGCCGGGGAGCTGTTTTTT; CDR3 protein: CASSQVLLAGGAGELFF
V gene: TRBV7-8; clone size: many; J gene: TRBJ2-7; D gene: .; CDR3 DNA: TGTGCCAGCACCCCCGAGGGGGGGGGGTGGGAGCAGTACTTC; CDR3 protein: CASTPEGGGWEQYF
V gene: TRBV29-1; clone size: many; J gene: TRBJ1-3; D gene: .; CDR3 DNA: TGCAGCGTTGACTTCTTGAGAGGATCCTCTGGAAACACCATATATTTT; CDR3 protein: CSVDFLRGSSGNTIYF
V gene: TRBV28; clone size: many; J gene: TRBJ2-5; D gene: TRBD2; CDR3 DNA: TGTGCCAGCGGGGCGGGGAGGGGTTGGGAGACCCAGTACTTC; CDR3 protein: CASGAGRGWETQYF
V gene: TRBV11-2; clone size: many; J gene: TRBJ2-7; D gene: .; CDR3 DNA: TGTGCCAGCAGCTTCTCGGGCGGCCGCTCCTACGAGCAGTACTTC; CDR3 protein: CASSFSGGRSYEQYF
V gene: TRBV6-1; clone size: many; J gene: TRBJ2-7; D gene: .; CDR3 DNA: TGTGCCAGCAGTGAAAGCCCCTTTTACGAGCAGTACTTC; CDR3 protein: CASSESPFYEQYF
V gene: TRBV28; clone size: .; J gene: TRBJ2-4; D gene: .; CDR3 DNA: TGTGCCAGCAGTTCCGGGGGCGGCATTCAGTACTTC; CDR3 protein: CASSSGGGIQYF
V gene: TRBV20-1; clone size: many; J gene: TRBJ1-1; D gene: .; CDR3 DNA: TGCAGTGCTAGAGGCGCCATAACGAACACTGAAGCTTTCTTT; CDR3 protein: CSARGAITNTEAFF
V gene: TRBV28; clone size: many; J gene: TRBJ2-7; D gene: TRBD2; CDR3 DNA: TGTGCCAGCTGGGCTAGCGGGACGTACGAGCAGTACTTC; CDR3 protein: CASWASGTYEQYF
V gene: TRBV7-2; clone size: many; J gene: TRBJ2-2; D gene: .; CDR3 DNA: TGTGCCAGCAGCCAAGGGGCCGGGGAAACCGGGGAGCTGTTTTTT; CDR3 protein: CASSQGAGETGELFF
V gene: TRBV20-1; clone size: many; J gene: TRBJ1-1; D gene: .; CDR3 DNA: TGCAGTGCTCAACAGGGTGGGGGCAACACTGAAGCTTTCTTT; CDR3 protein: CSAQQGGGNTEAFF
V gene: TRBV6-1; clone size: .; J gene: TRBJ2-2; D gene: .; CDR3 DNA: TGTGCCAGCAGTGTGGGACGTGGGGGGTATGACACCGGGGAGCTGTTTTTT; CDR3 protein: CASSVGRGGYDTGELFF
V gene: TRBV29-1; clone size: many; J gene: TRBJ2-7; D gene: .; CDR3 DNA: TGCAGCGTTGAAGAGCGGATAGATCGCTACGAGCAGTACTTC; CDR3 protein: CSVEERIDRYEQYF
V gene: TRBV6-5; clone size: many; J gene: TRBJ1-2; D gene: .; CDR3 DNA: TGTGCCAGCAACCCTCTGACAGGCGAGGGGTTTTATGGCTACACCTTC; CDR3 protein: CASNPLTGEGFYGYTF
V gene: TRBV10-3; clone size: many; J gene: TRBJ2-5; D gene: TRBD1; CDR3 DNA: TGTGCCACCCGGGACAGGGATGACCAAGAGACCCAGTACTTC; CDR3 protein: CATRDRDDQETQYF
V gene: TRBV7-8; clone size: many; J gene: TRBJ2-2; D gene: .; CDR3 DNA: TGTGCCAGCAGCAGCTTGGGCGGGGAGCTGTTTTTT; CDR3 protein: CASSSLGGELFF
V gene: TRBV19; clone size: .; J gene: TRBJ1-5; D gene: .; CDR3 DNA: TGTGCCAGTACCTCCGGGATGGGCAATCAGCCCCAGCATTTT; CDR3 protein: CASTSGMGNQPQHF
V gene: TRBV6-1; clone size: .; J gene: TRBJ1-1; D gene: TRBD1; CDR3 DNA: TGTGCCAGCAGAAGACAGGGACCAAACACTGAAGCTTTCTTT; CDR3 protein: CASRRQGPNTEAFF
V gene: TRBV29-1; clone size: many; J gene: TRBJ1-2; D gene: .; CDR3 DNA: TGCAGCGTTGAAGGGGGGCCTAACTATGGCTACACCTTC; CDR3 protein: CSVEGGPNYGYTF
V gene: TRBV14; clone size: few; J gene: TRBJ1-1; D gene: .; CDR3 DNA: TGTGCCAGCAGCCGAGGCAGGGGAGCCACTGAAGCTTTCTTT; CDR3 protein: CASSRGRGATEAFF
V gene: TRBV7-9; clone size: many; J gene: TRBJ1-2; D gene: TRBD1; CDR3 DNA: TGTGCCAGCAGCTATGGACAGGGCTACTATGGCTACACCTTC; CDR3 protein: CASSYGQGYYGYTF
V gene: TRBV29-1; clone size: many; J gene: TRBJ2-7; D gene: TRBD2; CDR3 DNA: TGCAGCGTTGAAGTAGCGGGCCAGTTCTCCTACGAGCAGTACTTC; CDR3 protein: CSVEVAGQFSYEQYF
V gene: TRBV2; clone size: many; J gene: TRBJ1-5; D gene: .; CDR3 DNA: TGTGCCAGCAGTGAACAACACAGGGCCGCAAATCAGCCCCAGCATTTT; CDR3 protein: CASSEQHRAANQPQHF
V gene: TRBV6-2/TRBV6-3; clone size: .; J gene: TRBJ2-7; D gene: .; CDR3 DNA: TGTGCCAGCAGTTACGGGACAGCCTTCGGGACTAGTTCGCCCTACGAGCAGTACTTC; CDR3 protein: CASSYGTAFGTSSPYEQYF
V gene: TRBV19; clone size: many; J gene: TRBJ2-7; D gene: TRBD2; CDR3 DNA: TGTGCCAGTAGCGGGGGGGACTACCACTCCTACGAGCAGTACTTC; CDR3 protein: CASSGGDYHSYEQYF
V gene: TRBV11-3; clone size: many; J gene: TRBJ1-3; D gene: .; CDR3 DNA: TGTGCTTCTCAACGGAACAGTGGAAACACCATATATTTT; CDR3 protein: CASQRNSGNTIYF
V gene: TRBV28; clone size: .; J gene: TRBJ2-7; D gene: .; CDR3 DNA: TGTGCCAGCAGTGAGGGAGGGGGCCACGAGCAGTACTTC; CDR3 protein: CASSEGGGHEQYF
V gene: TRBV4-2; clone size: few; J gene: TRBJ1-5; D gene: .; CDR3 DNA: TGTGCCAGCAGCCATGGGACAAAAGCCGGGGGTCAGCCCCAGCATTTT; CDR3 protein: CASSHGTKAGGQPQHF
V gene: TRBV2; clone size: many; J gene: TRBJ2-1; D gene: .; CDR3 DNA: TGTGCCAGCAGCCGTAGGGGGGGGGACCCCGAGCAGTTCTTC; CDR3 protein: CASSRRGGDPEQFF
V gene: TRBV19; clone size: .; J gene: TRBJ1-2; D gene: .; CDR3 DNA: TGTGCCAGCACCGAGTCCCTGTCCTATGGCTACACCTTC; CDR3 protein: CASTESLSYGYTF
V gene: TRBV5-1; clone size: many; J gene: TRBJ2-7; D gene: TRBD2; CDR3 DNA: TGCGCCAGCAGCGTAGCGGGAGCCATCTACGAGCAGTACTTC; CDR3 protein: CASSVAGAIYEQYF
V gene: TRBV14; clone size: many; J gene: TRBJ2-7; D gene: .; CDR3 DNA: TGTGCCAGCAGCCAACGCCAGGGGATAGGTGAGCAGTACTTC; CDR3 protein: CASSQRQGIGEQYF
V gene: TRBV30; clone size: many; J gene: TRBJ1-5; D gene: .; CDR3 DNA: TGTGCCGCTGAGAGGGGGGGCCAGCCCCAGCATTTT; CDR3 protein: CAAERGGQPQHF
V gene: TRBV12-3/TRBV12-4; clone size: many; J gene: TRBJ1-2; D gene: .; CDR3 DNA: TGTGCCAGTAGTTCAGGGGCCTCAAGGGGCTACACCTTC; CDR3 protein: CASSSGASRGYTF
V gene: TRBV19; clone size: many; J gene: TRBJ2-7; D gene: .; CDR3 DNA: TGTGCCAGTAGTCCCCTCGGAGGATCTGGGTCCTACGAGCAGTACTTC; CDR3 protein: CASSPLGGSGSYEQYF